The present T cell receptor beta chain was sequenced within a study of T cells in Graves' hyperthyroidism and ophthalmopathy. In its sample, this clonotype was seen once. The CDR3 sequence is 10 residues long. Germline CDR1 reads MDHEN; CDR2 reads SYDVKM. Trimming took off 4 bases at V and 15 bases at J, with 9 bases between the two ends. RNA transcripts provided the source from which TCR beta CDR3 regions were amplified. HTBI primers were employed in a first-round RT-PCR of the TCR CDR3. Using its own MiXCR run on the multiplex PCR reads, TCRdb lists one record per CDR3 protein. Of a few hundred thousand distinct CDR3 sequences in the sample, about 16% were seen once.

The chain joins TRBV28 to TRBJ1-4, with D possibly being TRBD1 (5 bases). Specimen: blood. The TCR sequence derives from a woman between 25 and 40 years old with Graves' ophthalmopathy. CDR3 region: CASSSGRMFF. CDR3 nucleotide sequence: TGTGCCAGCAGTTCAGGGCGTATGTTTTTT.